This TCR beta chain originates from a study of T-cell reconstitution after alpha-beta-depleted transplantation in children. Study-wide findings and caveats: Reports say that about two months after transplant, the alpha-beta T cells came out of several hundred graft clones that had expanded.

As regards this clonotype: The antigen remains unidentified.

As it was prepared, the TCRbeta library received unique molecular identifiers. Each CDR3 protein is one row after TCRdb ran MiXCR on the PCR reads. The sample has around 450,000 distinct CDR3 sequences; over 9.5% are singletons. V dropped 1 base and J dropped 5 bases, with 17 bases sitting between them. This CDR3 region has 16 residues. Germline CDR1 and CDR2: LGHNA and YNFKEQ. The sequencing here drew on PBMCs, taken before TCRalphabeta/CD19-depleted stem cell transplant. The receptor was isolated from a child aged 2 to 15 with inherited bone marrow failure, due to receive a stem cell transplant. The chain carries TRBV4-2 and TRBJ2-5; D could derive from TRBD1 or TRBD2 (5 bases each). CDR3 nucleotides: TGTGCCAGCAGCCAAGGGATCGGGGCCGAATATGAGACCCAGTACTTC. Translation: CASSQGIGAEYETQYF.